The TCR beta chain under discussion was sequenced for a study of Graves' ophthalmopathy and Graves' hyperthyroidism (dated by TCRdb to between 2018 and 2020). As for the study more broadly: Peripheral blood was collected before any treatment was given, at the time of initial diagnosis. TCR beta repertoire signatures were used to distinguish Graves' ophthalmopathy from Graves' hyperthyroidism and to predict progression to ophthalmopathy. In total, around 130 blood samples were TCR-sequenced: around 42 ophthalmopathy, some 75 hyperthyroidism and 17 hyperthyroidism-to-ophthalmopathy patients. A discovery set of 95 to 100 patients (about 45 ophthalmopathy, fewer than 60 stable hyperthyroidism) was enrolled to explore V-J signatures distinguishing ophthalmopathy from hyperthyroidism. An independent validation cohort was composed of fewer than 20 hyperthyroidism patients and around 15 patients who later progressed from hyperthyroidism to ophthalmopathy. In roughly 6 hyperthyroidism patients, the T-cell repertoire of thyroid tissue was compared with the T-cell repertoire of blood. Following sampling, methimazole starting at 30 mg daily was administered to hyperthyroidism patients, and high-dose intravenous methylprednisolone was administered to ophthalmopathy patients. The 100 discovery patients were divided at random into training and test sets in a 7:3 ratio.

Trimmed from V: 1 base; trimmed from J: 3 bases; junction bases lacking a gene match: 5. The CDR3 has 15 amino acids, counting the end cysteine and phenylalanine. Kept here is only the CDR3 DNA, which spans 45 bases and is read in frame from base 1. The CDR1 and CDR2 encoded by the germline V gene are MNHEY and SVGAGI. TCR beta CDR3 regions were amplified from RNA transcripts for repertoire sequencing. HTBI primers and the Qiagen OneStep RT-PCR kit were used in a first-round RT-PCR, which was followed by a second-round multiplex PCR, size selection and purification. Libraries were sequenced on an Illumina HiSeq2000 using paired-end 100 bp reads. On the study's bioinformatics: SOAPnuke was used for read processing, and reads with adapters, uncalled bases, a mean Phred below 15, or no exact constant-primer or identifier match were discarded. COPE v1.2.5 was used to merge the high-quality paired reads. Unique nucleotide sequences were defined as clonotypes and aligned to IMGT TRB V, D and J references using MiTCR v1.1. The analysis was limited to V-J combinations with a frequency above 0.0001, which together covered over 99% of the repertoires. A TCR clonal expansion and chaos score per V-J combination was defined as the ratio of F50 clonal expansion to chaos observed in the TCRdist matrix. Welch's t-statistics and random forest were used to reduce features to about 14 V-J combinations, which were fed into a naive Bayes classifier. The similarity between thyroid and blood repertoires was quantified using the Morisita-Horn index. Through fastp at Q25 and MiXCR, TCRdb rebuilt clones from the public reads, retaining in-frame beta chains. Rows are unified per CDR3 protein, each entry keeping the most common DNA and genes. Clone size and V and J calls follow TCRdb, not the original study. The sample table contains hundreds of thousands of distinct CDR3 sequences; only one count was recorded for about 24% of them. The top ten clonotypes cover more than 5.5% of the sample.

Regarding this clonotype: Its antigen is currently not known. No base quality information exists; no much larger clone differs at one position.

Hyperthyroidism was considered stable if no progression to ophthalmopathy occurred within 18 months of follow-up. Patients with hyperthyroidism were aged 18 to 65 years, had been newly diagnosed, and had a disease duration of less than 2 months. Anyone with other autoimmune diseases, uncontrolled infections, pregnancy or lactation was excluded from the study. Clinical symptoms, serum thyroxine, TRAb, thyroid ultrasound and orbital computed tomography were used for diagnosis. PBMCs were isolated from 7.5 to 10 ml of fresh peripheral blood by Ficoll-Paque density gradient centrifugation. Total RNA was extracted using Trizol reagent, and RNA quality was checked on an Agilent 2100 Bioanalyzer. The study at large found these results: Ophthalmopathy was separated from stable hyperthyroidism by the 13-signature model with 85% to 90% sensitivity and 81% to 84% specificity in cross-validation and with 80%/75% in the test set. Most expanded thyroid clonotypes with a frequency above 0.001 also appeared in blood, which suggests that blood repertoires may reflect the immune response in the thyroid. No statistical method was used to set the sample size in advance, and the investigators knew which group each participant was assigned to. In validation, the model predicted ophthalmopathy progression with about 71% sensitivity and approximately 78% specificity; eleven to twelve predicted patients were CT-confirmed with GO in a median of around 6.5 months.

The sequencing input was peripheral blood. The rearranged chain carries TRBV6-5 and TRBJ1-1, with 7 bases in between that match TRBD1. The clonotype comes from a woman aged 18-29 years with stable Graves' hyperthyroidism. Some clones in this sample may be carry-over from other donors' samples. Donor details come from another sample of the same person, matched by shared clones. The bases are TGTGCCAGCAGTTACTGGCAGGGGGTTTACACTGAAGCTTTCTTT. Its product reads: CASSYWQGVYTEAFF.